This TCR beta chain was retrieved from a study of cytomegalovirus exposure and HLA in healthy donors. Study-level points and caveats: Sequences of the TCR beta chain were said to predict the HLA-A and HLA-B alleles of most subjects accurately.

As concerns this clone: As yet, its antigen is unknown.

PCR used 60 Vbeta primers and 13 Jbeta primers. Here immunoSEQ multiplex PCR was the method, and the copy in TCRdb shows in-frame clones only, minus some. This table holds 110,000 to 150,000 clones, 76% found once. The CDR3 has 13 residues. Germline V lookup: CDR1 SGHRS, CDR2 YFSETQ. The V and J ends lost 3 bases and 9 bases respectively, with 12 bases between them. This TCR came from a man between 18 and 29 years old in good health and CMV-seronegative. Sequenced input: PBMCs. This rearrangement joins TRBV5-1 to TRBJ1-4; no firm D call. CDR3: CASSSLRDQKLFF. The DNA for the CDR3 is TGCGCCAGCAGCTCCCTCCGGGATCAAAAACTGTTTTTT.